These T cell receptor beta chains were read from a single sample in a study of Tregs in tolerant kidney transplant recipients. Repertoires were generated with immunoSEQ multiplex PCR, while TCRdb's copy carries only in-frame clones and drops some. The sample lists 60,000 or so clones, more than 70% occurring once. The sequenced material came from CD4+ T cells from blood. The source of these receptors is a human donor in good health. Both conserved end residues are trimmed from each CDR3. Each record gives: clone size, V gene, CDR3 protein. Clone size, where shown, is once, few, many, or a class for clones that have expanded.

.,TRBV6-5,ASSFSDGLNTEAF
.,TRBV7-9,ASSLVGNSEAF
.,TRBV19,ASSIRDRATEAF
.,TRBV5-5,ASSPYGFSGNTIY
.,TRBV4-3,ASSPAYRTGELF
once,TRBV6-5,ASSYGRSSIYNEQF
.,TRBV6-5,ASSYSMRGEKLF
.,TRBV25-1,ASSELRRNSPLH
.,TRBV29-1,SVGWMGGYEQY
.,TRBV6-1,ASNSAVYEQY
.,TRBV5-4,ASSMGLETTGELF
.,TRBV28,ASSQGQGWVTEAF
.,TRBV5-4,ASSVGGTYEQY
few,TRBV27,ASRPEQRDRIIVYGYT
.,TRBV27,ASGYSWTGTEKLF
.,TRBV21-1,ASSLHRNPISYT
.,TRBV5-6,ASSLGTTPSTDTQY
few,TRBV5-6,ASSFRGSEPQH